This T cell receptor (beta chain) was recovered during a study of beta chain features in type 1 diabetes. Whole-study context: Across all samples, about 110,000,000 sorted cells were examined. The study's findings and limits: TCRB CDR3s were moderately but significantly shorter in Type 1 diabetes patients in all four CD4+ subsets.

Using CD45RO/CCR7/CD25/CD127/CD95/CD27, CD4+ naive, central memory, regulatory and stem cell-like memory cells were sorted. The CDR3 has 10 amino acids. Trimming removed 7 bases from V and 5 bases from J, with 8 bases in between. CDR1 and CDR2 from the germline V gene are SQVTM and ANQGSEA. On this clone: Its antigen is unidentified.

The entirety of the isolated RNA underwent reverse transcription, so expressed TCRB transcripts were sequenced. Naive, central memory and regulatory T cell samples averaged around 3.8 million reads. Produced via immunoSEQ multiplex PCR; TCRdb's table is partial and in-frame only. The sample contains 300,000 to 450,000 clones, 9.6% of which appear only once. Specimen: central memory CD4+ T cells from blood. This chain uses TRBV29-1 with TRBJ1-2; D is possibly TRBD1 (5 bases). This clonotype originated in a man aged 25-40 years with type 1 diabetes. Here the CDR3 DNA reads TGCAGCGGGGGGGATTATGGCTACACCTTC. Translated: CSGGDYGYTF.